Below are 10 T cell receptor beta chains sequenced from a single sample in a study (dated by TCRdb to 2014 to 2015). The method was 5' RACE. Sequenced using an Illumina MiSeq. TCRdb cleaned the public reads at Q25 with fastp, built clones with MiXCR and kept in-frame beta chains. Entries that share a CDR3 protein sequence are merged under the most common genes and DNA. The sample data list about 50,000 distinct CDR3 sequences, and about 28% of these were observed just once. The ten most abundant clones make up under 2.5% of the sample. Sequencing was carried out using naive CD4+ T cells sorted from blood. What this sample's cell subset or site label stands for: naive CD4+ T cells, CD4+CD45RA+CD25-. The receptor set was obtained from a female donor with breast cancer.

CDR3 in DNA: TGTGCCAGCACCGGGACAGGGAACACTGAAGCTTTCTTT. Translation gives CASTGTGNTEAFF. This chain connects TRBV12-3 or TRBV12-4 to TRBJ1-1, with TRBD1 matching over 8 bases. J lost 1 base, V lost 7 bases, and 2 bases had no gene match. The CDR3 covers 13 residues.

This clonotype showed up many times. The V and J genes are TRBV7-3 and TRBJ2-1; 9 bases agree with TRBD2. The CDR3 spans 15 residues. The ends lost 5 bases at V and 8 bases at J; junction bases unmatched: 10. Germline values: CDR1 SGHTA, CDR2 FQGTGA. DNA of the CDR3: TGTGCCAGCAGCCCTTTTAGCGGGGGTCCGGATGAGCAGTTCTTC. Protein: CASSPFSGGPDEQFF.

Concerning this clonotype: Since a much larger clone is just one base distant, this may be a read error. This chain joins TRBV7-2 and TRBJ1-2, with D perhaps TRBD1 (5 bases). From germline, CDR1 is SGHTA and CDR2 FQGNSA. The length of the CDR3 is 16 residues. CDR3 sequence: CASSLSAQGGGYGHTF. The CDR3 DNA follows: TGTGCCAGCAGCTTATCGGCCCAGGGAGGAGGCTATGGCCACACCTTC.

V gene TRBV6-2 or TRBV6-3 combines with J gene TRBJ2-3; 11 bases align to TRBD2. CDR3 length: 21 amino acids. CDR1 is MNHEY and CDR2 is SVGEGT in the germline V gene. Trimming took 7 bases from V and 1 from J; bases not matched to a gene: 22. The CDR3 region has the DNA TGTGCCAGCATCAAGGGGACTAGCGGAGGAACCTCGACCCGACGCACAGATACGCAGTATTTT. Protein product: CASIKGTSGGTSTRRTDTQYF.

The chain combines TRBV5-1 with TRBJ1-1; D might be TRBD1 (6 bases). CDR1 and CDR2 (germline): SGHRS, YFSETQ. The CDR3 is made up of 16 amino acids. Trimming left V 0 bases short and J 0 bases short, with 12 bases between. The CDR3 loop reads CASSLVPRGMNTEAFF. The DNA for the CDR3 is TGCGCCAGCAGCTTGGTCCCCAGGGGAATGAACACTGAAGCTTTCTTT.

V gene TRBV4-1 combines with J gene TRBJ1-1; D is perhaps TRBD1 (5 bases). From germline, CDR1 is MGHRA and CDR2 YSYEKL. V was trimmed by 1 base and J by 0 bases, leaving 15 bases between them. The CDR3 totals 17 residues. CDR3 coding DNA: TGCGCCAGCAGCCAAGTGGATATGGGACTGCTGAACACTGAAGCTTTCTTT. Translated, it gives CASSQVDMGLLNTEAFF.

This clonotype was found a few times. The chain recombines TRBV9 with TRBJ1-6; 10 positions agree with TRBD1. The CDR3 consists of 17 residues. Per germline, CDR1 SGDLS and CDR2 YYNGEE. Trimming at V came to 3 bases and at J to 7 bases, leaving 10 bases not matched to a gene. The CDR3 nucleotides read TGTGCCAGCAGCGCCCGGACCCGACAGGGGGCAAATTCACCCCTCCACTTT. Residues: CASSARTRQGANSPLHF.

This clonotype was seen more than once but under ten times. The J gene is TRBJ2-2, the V gene TRBV21-1; no DNA check was done on the table's D call, TRBD2. TRBV21-1 is assigned pseudogene status. The CDR3 runs to 18 residues. In DNA, the CDR3 is TGTGCCAGCAACCAGATAGTTCGGGGGGCCTCCTACACCGGGGAGCTGTTTTTT. Residues: CASNQIVRGASYTGELFF.

This clonotype turned up a few times. The J gene is TRBJ1-5, the V gene TRBV5-1; 7 bases fit TRBD1. V shed 1 base and J 7 bases; nucleotides not matched to a gene: 11. CDR3 size: 16 residues. CDR1 is SGHRS, CDR2 YFSETQ, per germline. As DNA, the CDR3 is TGCGCCAGCAGCTTGAACCCTGGGCAGGGGGGACAGCCCCAGCATTTT. This translates into CASSLNPGQGGQPQHF.

In this sample, this clonotype turned up a few times. Written as DNA, the CDR3 is TGTGCCAGCAGCATGTGGACTAGCCTCAATGAGCAGTTCTTC. Protein: CASSMWTSLNEQFF. The chain has TRBV9 and TRBJ2-1; 8 positions agree with TRBD2. J lost 6 bases, V lost 4 bases, and 6 bases had no gene match. This CDR3 has 14 residues. Germline V gene lookup returns CDR1 SGDLS and CDR2 YYNGEE.